This T cell receptor beta chain was profiled in a study of blood T cell repertoires in COVID-19 (dated by TCRdb to 2020 to 2021). Describing the broader study: Samples covering the acute and convalescent phases of COVID-19 were provided by collaborators in the United States, Italy and Spain. The material from the prospective study consisted of cDNA or gDNA derived from T cells, B-cell-depleted T cells, or PBMCs. Sample metadata almost always included a de-identified subject ID, COVID-19 status, age in years and sex. Deeply sampled blood TCRbeta repertoires from subjects exposed to, actively infected with, or recovered from COVID-19 were included in the dataset. A freely available public database, intended as a resource for researchers studying the immune response to SARS-CoV-2, is where the repertoires were released. The samples were drawn from two sources: the first 160 participants of the ongoing ImmuneRACE study, and fewer than 1,500 subjects contributed by 6 global collaborators. HLA class I and class II types, where available, came from metadata supplied by the sample provider rather than from assay-based typing. Study-wide conclusions, independent of this receptor: The amount of clinical and demographic metadata varied by source and participant and was provided uncurated.

Collaborating institutions collected whole blood in K2EDTA tubes following their own protocols. For TCRbeta analysis, collaborators shipped samples in one of three forms: frozen whole blood, isolated PBMCs, or DNA extracted from either of those sample types. With regard to this clone: This receptor's antigen is unknown. No base quality values were provided; no much bigger clone lies one nucleotide off.

TCRbeta CDR3 regions were amplified from genomic DNA by means of the immunoSEQ Assay, a bias-controlled multiplex PCR. On the authors' methods: The number of nucleated cells in each sample was estimated by amplification of reference gene primers within the assay. To quantify the absolute abundance of each unique TCRbeta CDR3 rearrangement, sequence reads were collapsed and filtered. For each sample, productive Simpson clonality was calculated as the square root of Simpson's diversity index across productive rearrangements. In its TCRdb copy, this immuneACCESS table keeps in-frame sequences only and misses some clones. Where compared with another copy, unresolved V genes explain less than half of these, and the others have no known cause. V and J calls and clone size come straight from that table; D and trimming were deduced from the DNA. The table for this sample lists about 99,000 clones; around 87% of them were counted only once. The ten most abundant clones make up about 15% of the sample.

The CDR3 holds 14 amino acids from the cysteine to the phenylalanine. The only DNA kept is the CDR3, 42 bases in frame from the first base. The germline V gene sets CDR1 to ENHRY and CDR2 to SYGVKD. V loses 5 bases, J loses 8 bases, and the germline ends lie 15 bases apart. This receptor was obtained from a man aged 45-65 years with acute or convalescent COVID-19. Sequenced sample: peripheral blood. The chain was built from TRBV10-3 and TRBJ1-4; matching of 6 bases hints at TRBD1 as the D gene. In nucleotides, the sequence is TGTGCCATCAGTCAAGGGAGCCAGGGGGAAAAACTGTTTTTT. The encoded protein is CAISQGSQGEKLFF.